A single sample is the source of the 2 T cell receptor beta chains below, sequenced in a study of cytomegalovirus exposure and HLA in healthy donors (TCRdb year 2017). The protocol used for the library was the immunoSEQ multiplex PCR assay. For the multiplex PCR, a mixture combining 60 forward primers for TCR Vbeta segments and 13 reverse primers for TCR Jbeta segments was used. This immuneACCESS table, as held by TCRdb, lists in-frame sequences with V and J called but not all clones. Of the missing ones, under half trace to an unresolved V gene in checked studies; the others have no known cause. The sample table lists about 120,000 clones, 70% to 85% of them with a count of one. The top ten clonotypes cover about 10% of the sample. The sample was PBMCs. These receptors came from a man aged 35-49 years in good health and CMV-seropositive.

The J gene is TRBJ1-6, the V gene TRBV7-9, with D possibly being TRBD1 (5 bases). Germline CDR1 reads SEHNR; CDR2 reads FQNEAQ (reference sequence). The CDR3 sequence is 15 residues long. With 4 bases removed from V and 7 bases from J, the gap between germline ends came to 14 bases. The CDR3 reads CASSSRAGDNSPLHF. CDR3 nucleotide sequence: TGTGCCAGCAGCTCCAGGGCAGGAGACAATTCACCCCTCCACTTT.

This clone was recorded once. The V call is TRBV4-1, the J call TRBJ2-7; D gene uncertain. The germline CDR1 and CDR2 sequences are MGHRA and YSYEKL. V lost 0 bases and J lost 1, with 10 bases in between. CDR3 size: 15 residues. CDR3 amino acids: CASSQDSANSYEQYF. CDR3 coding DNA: TGCGCCAGCAGCCAAGATTCAGCGAATTCCTACGAGCAGTACTTC.